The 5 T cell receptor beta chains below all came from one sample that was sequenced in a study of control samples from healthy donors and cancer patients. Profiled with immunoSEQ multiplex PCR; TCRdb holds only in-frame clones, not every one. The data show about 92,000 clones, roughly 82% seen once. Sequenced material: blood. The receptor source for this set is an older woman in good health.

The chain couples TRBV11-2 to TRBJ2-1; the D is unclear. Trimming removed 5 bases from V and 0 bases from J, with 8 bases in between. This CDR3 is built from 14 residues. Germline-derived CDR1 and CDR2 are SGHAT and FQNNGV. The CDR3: CASSLLSSYNEQFF. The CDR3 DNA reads TGTGCCAGCAGCCTACTAAGCTCCTACAATGAGCAGTTCTTC.

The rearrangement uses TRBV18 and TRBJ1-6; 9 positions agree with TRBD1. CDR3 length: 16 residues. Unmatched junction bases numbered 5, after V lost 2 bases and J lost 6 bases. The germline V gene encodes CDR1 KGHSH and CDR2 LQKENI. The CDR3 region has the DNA TGTGCCAGCTCACCAGCACCGGGACAGGGTAATTCACCCCTCCACTTT. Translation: CASSPAPGQGNSPLHF.

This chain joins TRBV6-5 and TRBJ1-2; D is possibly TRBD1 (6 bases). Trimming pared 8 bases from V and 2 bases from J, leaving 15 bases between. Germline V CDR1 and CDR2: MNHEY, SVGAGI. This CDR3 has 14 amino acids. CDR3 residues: CASQKRGGNYGYTF. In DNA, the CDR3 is TGTGCCAGCCAGAAAAGGGGGGGGAACTATGGCTACACCTTC.

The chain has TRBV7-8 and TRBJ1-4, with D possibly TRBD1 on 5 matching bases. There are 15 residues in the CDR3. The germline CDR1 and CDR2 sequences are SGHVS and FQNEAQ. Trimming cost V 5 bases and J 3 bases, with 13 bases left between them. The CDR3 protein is CASSAEQVPNEKLFF. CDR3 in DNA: TGTGCCAGCAGCGCCGAACAGGTCCCTAATGAAAAACTGTTTTTT.

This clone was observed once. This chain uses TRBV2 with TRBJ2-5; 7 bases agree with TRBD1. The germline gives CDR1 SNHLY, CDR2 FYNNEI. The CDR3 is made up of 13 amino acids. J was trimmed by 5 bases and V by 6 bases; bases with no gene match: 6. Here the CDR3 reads CASRTGASETQYF. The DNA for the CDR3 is TGTGCCAGCAGAACAGGGGCTTCGGAGACCCAGTACTTC.